These T cell receptor beta chains were read from a single sample in a study of T cells in Graves' hyperthyroidism and ophthalmopathy. TCRdb fed the multiplex PCR reads into MiXCR, producing one record per CDR3 protein. The sample includes about 420,000 distinct CDR3 sequences, 15% to 18% seen only once; the top ten take roughly 7.4%. The sequenced material came from blood. The source is a woman between 18 and 29 years old with Graves' hyperthyroidism. Each CDR3 is given with its conserved first and last residue.

V gene	J gene	CDR3 protein
TRBV20-1	TRBJ2-7	CSAAENWEQYF
TRBV5-1	TRBJ1-2	CASSLGNPIYGYTF
TRBV4-2	TRBJ1-4	CASSQDYPPLEKLFF
TRBV12-3/TRBV12-4	TRBJ1-5	CASSFFGQGQPQHF
TRBV3-1	TRBJ1-2	CASSQGDLGETWGYTF
TRBV30	TRBJ1-2	CAWSGQGIYGYTF
TRBV10-3	TRBJ1-5	CAISTGTDSNQPQHF
TRBV5-8	TRBJ2-3	CASSLEAAEPTDTQYF
TRBV3-1	TRBJ2-1	CASSQLTRYEQFF
TRBV5-1	TRBJ2-5	CASSLRELGETQYF
TRBV15	TRBJ2-1	CATSSDMGWNEQFF
TRBV6-1	TRBJ1-4	CASGGRDRHEKLFF
TRBV20-1	TRBJ1-3	CSGNSGNTIYF
TRBV7-9	TRBJ1-2	CASSLAGGEDYGYTF
TRBV12-3/TRBV12-4	TRBJ2-1	CASRSTASYNEQFF
TRBV7-9	TRBJ1-2	CASSTHVDYGYTF
TRBV20-1	TRBJ2-2	CSARVGPKPTGELFF
TRBV7-2	TRBJ1-2	CASSMIQGANYGYTF
TRBV28	TRBJ2-3	CASSYERDSIKGEDTQYF
TRBV11-2	TRBJ2-7	CASSLRRGAGAGQYEQYF
TRBV6-1	TRBJ1-2	CASSRTGGDGYTF
TRBV2	TRBJ1-5	CASNPGRGNQPQHF
TRBV7-2	TRBJ2-1	CASSFPNENEQFF
TRBV2	TRBJ2-2	CASIWDRGVAGELFF
TRBV29-1	TRBJ2-1	CSAEGQGAYNEQFF
TRBV20-1	TRBJ2-7	CSASGRYEQYF
TRBV5-6	TRBJ1-2	CASSSTRGVRGNYGYTF
TRBV7-3	TRBJ2-7	CASSPSGGSRAYEQYF
TRBV12-3/TRBV12-4	TRBJ2-7	CASSLFPGLAGALSYEQYF
TRBV6-1	TRBJ1-4	CASSEGSRYRNEKLFF
TRBV20-1	TRBJ2-2	CSARDRGLDTGELFF
TRBV6-6	TRBJ1-6	CASSYKDRGDSPLHF
TRBV6-4	TRBJ2-3	CASSDEGGSGTDTQYF
TRBV7-3	TRBJ2-2	CASSLVSGYTGELFF
TRBV27	TRBJ1-6	CASSSAGGYNSPLHF
TRBV5-1	TRBJ1-1	CASNNRGNTEAFF
TRBV5-8	TRBJ2-7	CASSAGLLGYEQYF
TRBV12-3/TRBV12-4	TRBJ2-2	CASSVNPGPGTGELFF
TRBV30	TRBJ2-1	CAWSRSGSTYNEQFF
TRBV13	TRBJ2-7	CASSLGVNEQYF
TRBV20-1	TRBJ2-7	CSARDWRSSPYEQYF
TRBV6-2/TRBV6-3	TRBJ2-3	CASSHRGKAHPDTQYF
TRBV7-4	TRBJ2-3	CASSFDRGKRTDTQYF
TRBV6-1	TRBJ1-6	CASSTRQAGGSPLHF
TRBV9	TRBJ1-2	CASSVGGAKDGYTF
TRBV6-1	TRBJ1-5	CASSGRGQPQHF
TRBV3-1	TRBJ2-7	CASSQDPGGYPYEQYF
TRBV6-1	TRBJ1-2	CASSDRRARDYGYTF
TRBV5-8	TRBJ2-5	CASSFGSSGGDKQYF
TRBV5-1	TRBJ1-5	CASSLEGAANQPQHF
TRBV14	TRBJ2-5	CASSPTPLVYQETQYF
TRBV12-3/TRBV12-4	TRBJ1-3	CASSHRGGWSGNTIYF
TRBV5-1	TRBJ1-4	CASSSQTGEKLFF